Presented here are 6 T cell receptor beta chains from one specimen sequenced in a study of Graves' ophthalmopathy and Graves' hyperthyroidism (dated by TCRdb to the late 2010s). Sequencer: Illumina HiSeq 2000. For repertoire sequencing, TCR beta CDR3 regions were amplified from RNA transcripts. A first-round RT-PCR used HTBI primers with the Qiagen OneStep RT-PCR kit, followed by a second-round multiplex PCR, size selection and purification. TCRdb reprocessing: public reads trimmed at Q25 with fastp, clones called with MiXCR, in-frame beta chains kept. For every CDR3 protein sequence, its rows merge into one entry that carries the most common genes and DNA. For this sample there are about 620,000 distinct CDR3 sequences; 20% to 25% appear just once. The top ten clonotypes cover roughly 7.4% of the sample. The sequencing input was peripheral blood. The receptors shown here come from a woman under 30 with stable Graves' hyperthyroidism. Some clones in this sample may be carry-over from other donors' samples. Donor details come from another sample of the same person, matched by shared clones.

The chain links TRBV12-3 or TRBV12-4 to TRBJ1-5; D is perhaps TRBD1 (5 bases). There are 14 residues in the CDR3. Deletions cut 8 bases from V and 2 bases from J, with 13 bases between. The CDR3 here is CASQGTGRNQPQHF. The CDR3 nucleotides read TGTGCCAGCCAAGGGACCGGCCGCAATCAGCCCCAGCATTTT.

This clonotype appeared a few times. This may be a read error, as it is one base from a much larger clone. The V and J genes are TRBV28 and TRBJ1-5; 11 positions match TRBD1. The CDR3 runs 16 residues. Germline CDR1 MDHEN, CDR2 SYDVKM. The CDR3 bases are TGTGCCAGCAGTTTAACGGACAGGGGGCTTTCTCAGCCCAAGCATTTT. It is translated as CASSLTDRGLSQPKHF.

This clonotype came up many times. The genes are TRBV7-8 and TRBJ2-5, with D perhaps matching TRBD2 (7 bases). This CDR3 is built from 15 residues. Trimming cost V 5 bases and J 2 bases, with 15 bases left between them. Germline V lookup: CDR1 SGHVS, CDR2 FQNEAQ. The CDR3 region is CASSPRGGIQETQYF. The DNA for the CDR3 is TGTGCCAGCAGCCCGAGGGGGGGTATACAAGAGACCCAGTACTTC.

This clonotype occurred many times. The chain couples TRBV4-1 to TRBJ2-7; D is undetermined. The germline gives CDR1 MGHRA, CDR2 YSYEKL. V lost 0 bases to trimming and J lost 6 bases, with 9 bases between them. This CDR3 region has 13 residues. The CDR3 sequence: CASSQDWAVEQYF. DNA of the CDR3: TGCGCCAGCAGCCAAGATTGGGCAGTCGAGCAGTACTTC.

The V and J genes are TRBV12-3 or TRBV12-4 and TRBJ2-7; TRBD2 is a possible D gene (6 bases). V was shortened by 7 bases and J by 7 bases, with 17 bases between the two germline ends. The CDR3 is 13 residues long. In DNA, the CDR3 is TGTGCCAGCACCCTTTGGGAGGTTGGTGAGCAGTACTTC. Its translation: CASTLWEVGEQYF.

Points on this clonotype: Lacking the conserved final phenylalanine or tryptophan, this CDR3 likely reflects a read error. The rearrangement joins TRBV25-1 to TRBJ1-1; 9 bases are shared with TRBD1. The trim removed 3 bases at V and 3 bases at J, leaving 5 bases unmatched. The length of the CDR3 is 15 residues. Germline CDR1 reads MGHDK; CDR2 reads SYGVNS. The CDR3 sequence is CASSEGQGWHTEAFY. The CDR3 coding sequence is TGTGCCAGCAGTGAGGGACAGGGATGGCACACTGAAGCTTTCTAT.